This record looks at one T cell receptor beta chain sequence and its context. This clonotype was picked up a small number of times. Its specific antigen is unknown. Nothing much larger sits one base from this clone, and base qualities are not available. Systemically healthy Caucasian individuals from Russia, approximately 39 in total and aged about 6 to 95 years, were included as donors. Each donor gave 8 to 10 milliliters of peripheral blood, drawn into EDTA-treated Vacutainer tubes. Ficoll-Paque density-gradient centrifugation was used to isolate PBMCs, with at least 7 million obtained per sample. Trizol reagent was used to extract total RNA from PBMCs, with at least 5 micrograms per sample. The percentages of naive CD45RAhigh/CD27high T cells were determined by flow cytometry on a PBMC aliquot from every donor. The data originate from a study of blood T cells in healthy people across ages (dated by TCRdb to between 2014 and 2017). As for the study more broadly: In model experiments, template switching captured about one uniquely barcoded TCR beta cDNA molecule for every two T cells. The study measured age-related changes in TCR beta repertoire diversity using deep sequencing normalized with unique cDNA molecular identifiers. Donors were grouped into four age groups: young (average roughly 16 years), middle-aged (less than 40), aged (62) and long-lived (about 90). Using the same blood draw, the study looked at two additional independent replicas of 1 million unique cDNA reads for two donors, one aged 18 to 30 and the other aged 80 or older. Overall results and qualifications from the work: Compared with the aged group, the long-lived group had more naive CD4+ T cells, fewer expanded clones and increased TCR diversity, a pattern suggesting age selection. Donor CMV infection status was unknown, potentially confounding age-related changes in expanded clonotypes. Bulk unsorted PBMC profiling prevented conclusive comparison of naive and antigen-experienced compartments. Observed TCR beta diversity per million T cells fell roughly linearly with age, and a significant reduction was already apparent by age approximately 40. The percentage of naive T cells measured by flow cytometry correlated strongly with observed TCR beta diversity. Estimates of total diversity from one million sequenced T cells were regarded as lower bounds and underestimates.

Library preparation was by 5' RACE. Sequencer: Illumina HiSeq 2500. A second PCR of roughly 7 to 11 cycles was performed with a sample-barcoded 5' primer and a J-beta primer mix. Each TCR beta cDNA molecule received a unique molecular identifier from a template-switch 5' adaptor carrying 12 random nucleotides. Each sample yielded at least 2.5 million CDR3-containing paired-end reads. First-strand cDNA synthesis was performed from all RNA using the Mint cDNA synthesis kit, with priming by a TRBC-specific oligonucleotide. Following uracil-DNA glycosylase treatment, a first 18-cycle PCR with universal primers M1SS and BC2_uni_R was performed on all cDNA. Processing in the source paper ran as follows. Each sample was normalized by randomly selecting 1 million high-quality reads, each carrying a distinct molecular identifier. Reads sharing molecular identifiers were discarded rather than binned into consensus sequences. CDR3 identification, clonotype clustering and error correction used MiTCR with a Q25 quality threshold and the strictest error-elimination algorithm. A nonparametric unseen species model with Euler transformation was used to estimate lower-bound total TCR beta diversity. Using fastp trimming at Q25 and MiXCR clonotype assembly, TCRdb reanalyzed the public sequencing data and kept in-frame beta chains. Rows are unified per CDR3 protein, each entry keeping the most common DNA and genes. Clone size and V and J calls follow TCRdb, not the original study. The sample table contains 750,000 to 850,000 distinct CDR3 sequences; only one count was recorded for approximately 25% of them. The ten largest clones add up to approximately 3.7% of the sample.

V is shortened by 3 bases, J by 0 bases, and the region joining them spans 9 bases. The CDR3, cysteine through phenylalanine, is 15 amino acids long. Of all the DNA, just the CDR3 is kept, 45 bases in frame from base 1. The data also belong to a second study, concerning T cells of mothers and their children. Reported in the second study: Nine systemically healthy Caucasian individuals served as donors, namely three mothers together with their six children. cDNA synthesis consumed the entire amount of extracted RNA, loaded at roughly 1.5 ug RNA in each 15 ul reaction. In the second PCR, the M1S primer added sample barcodes and 2-4 random nucleotides. Over 8.5 million TCR beta CDR3 reads were obtained for each mother, and approximately 2.9 million reads were obtained for each child. TCR recombination output is similarly shaped by thymic selection in related and unrelated pairs, with a minor effect exerted by inherited differences. Normalized repertoire overlap in related mother-child pairs was always slightly higher than in unrelated mother-child pairs, but the difference was never significant. With a sensitivity of about 100 clones per million clonotypes, no persistent microchimeric T cell clones were detected. Deep NGS was used in the study to compare the TCR beta repertoires of mothers and children and to look for features that separate related mother-child pairs from unrelated individuals. On average, the children were approximately 12 +/- 4 years old, while the mothers were about 40 +/- 4 years old. After adapter ligation was performed with NEBNext reagents, the libraries were sequenced on an Illumina HiSeq 2000 with 100+100 nt paired-end reads. To prevent cross-contamination, the mother and child libraries were prepared one month apart and sequenced in separate runs. Each donor had between roughly 450,000 and 2,100,000 distinct TCR beta clonotypes identified. Naive TCR beta clonotypes were estimated from low-frequency clonotypes matched to each donor's FACS-determined naive share, without sorting.

This chain joins TRBV12-3 or TRBV12-4 to TRBJ2-4, with no confidently assigned D gene. The sequence came from a boy aged 10-17 years in good health. Source material: blood. Here is the DNA: TGTGCCAGCAGTTTCCAGCATCTAGCCAAAAACATTCAGTACTTC. Its translation reads: CASSFQHLAKNIQYF.